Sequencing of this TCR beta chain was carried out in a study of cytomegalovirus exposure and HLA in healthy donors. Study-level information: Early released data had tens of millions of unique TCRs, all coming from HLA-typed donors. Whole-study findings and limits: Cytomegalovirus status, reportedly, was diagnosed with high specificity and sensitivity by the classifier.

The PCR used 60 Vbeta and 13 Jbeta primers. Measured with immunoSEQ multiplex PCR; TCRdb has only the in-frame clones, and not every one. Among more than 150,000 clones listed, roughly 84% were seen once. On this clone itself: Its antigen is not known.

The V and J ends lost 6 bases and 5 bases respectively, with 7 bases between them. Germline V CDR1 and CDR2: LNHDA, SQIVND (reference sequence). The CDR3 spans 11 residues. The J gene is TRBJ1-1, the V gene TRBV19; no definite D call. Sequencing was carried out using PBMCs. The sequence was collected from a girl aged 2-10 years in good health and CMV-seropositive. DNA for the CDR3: TGTGCCAGTAGCGTGAGGACTGAAGCTTTCTTT. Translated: CASSVRTEAFF.